Presented here are 12 T cell receptor beta chains from one specimen sequenced in a study of OX40 agonist ivuxolimab in advanced cancers. TCRdb's table, derived via immunoSEQ multiplex PCR, lists solely in-frame clones and lacks some. This table has tens of thousands of clones, about 93% appearing once. Source: CD4+ or CD8+ T cells sorted from blood, taken in a trial of the OX40 agonist ivuxolimab. Receptors were obtained from an adult with an advanced solid tumor such as melanoma, head and neck, liver or kidney cancer.

The chain couples TRBV9 to TRBJ1-2; D unclear. V was pared by 3 bases and J by 3 bases, with 9 bases between. There are 13 residues in the CDR3. Germline CDR1 and CDR2: SGDLS and YYNGEE. The CDR3 loop reads CASSGPLDYGYTF. The DNA of the CDR3 is TGTGCCAGCAGCGGACCGTTGGACTATGGCTACACCTTC. Full variable domain (missing parts from reference TRBV9 and TRBJ1-2): DSGVTQTPKHLITATGQRVTLRCSPRSGDLSVYWYQQSLDQGLQFLIQYYNGEERAKGNILERFSAQQFPDLHSELNLSSLELGDSALYFCASSGPLDYGYTFGSGTRLTVV.

CDR3 nucleotides: TGCGCCAGCAGCCAAGATCTGGTAGCGGGGATCAATGAGCAGTTCTTC. Translated: CASSQDLVAGINEQFF. The V and J genes are TRBV4-3 and TRBJ2-1; 8 positions agree with TRBD2. Germline V gene sequence: CDR1 LGHNA, CDR2 YSLEER. The CDR3 consists of 16 residues. Trimming at V came to 0 bases and at J to 6 bases, leaving 7 bases not matched to a gene.

Of note for this clone: An end of the junction differs from the germline gene, which may be a read error. V and J are TRBV7-9 and TRBJ1-5, with D possibly TRBD1 on 5 matching bases. The CDR3 is 12 amino acids. Germline assignment: CDR1 SEHNR and CDR2 FQNEAQ (reference sequence). In nucleotides, the CDR3 is TGTGCCAGCAGCTCACTCCGGGACCGTCAAAATTTT. It yields the protein CASSSLRDRQNF.

This sequence joins TRBV7-7 and TRBJ2-7; no reliable D call. V lost 3 bases, J lost 1 base, and 10 bases lay in between. This CDR3 comprises 14 residues. Per germline, CDR1 SSHAT and CDR2 FNYEAQ (reference sequence). The CDR3 reads CASSLGTESYEQYF. The DNA of the CDR3 is TGTGCCAGCAGCTTGGGAACGGAATCCTACGAGCAGTACTTC.

This chain joins TRBV28 and TRBJ2-7; D could derive from TRBD1 or TRBD2 (5 bases each). V gave up 5 bases and J gave up 1 base, with 12 bases separating them. CDR3 length: 14 amino acids. The germline gives CDR1 MDHEN, CDR2 SYDVKM. Written as DNA, the CDR3 is TGTGCCAGCAGTCTCCGGGACCCGTCCTACGAGCAGTACTTC. Its protein is CASSLRDPSYEQYF.

V gene TRBV7-8 combines with J gene TRBJ1-3; D possibly corresponds to TRBD1 (6 bases). This CDR3 contains 15 residues. Germline V gene sequence: CDR1 SGHVS, CDR2 FQNEAQ. Trimming left V 6 bases short and J 0 bases short, with 12 bases between. The CDR3, as DNA: TGTGCCAGCAGTCTCACAGGGAACTCTGGAAACACCATATATTTT. The encoded protein is CASSLTGNSGNTIYF.

The V call is TRBV6-5, the J call TRBJ1-1; 9 nucleotides match TRBD1. This CDR3 comprises 14 residues. Trimming cost V 2 bases and J 5 bases; bases outside gene matches: 3. Germline V gene data show CDR1 as MNHEY and CDR2 as SVGAGI. For the CDR3, the DNA is TGTGCCAGCAGTTACGGGACAGGGTTAACTGAAGCTTTCTTT. This encodes CASSYGTGLTEAFF.

The rearrangement links TRBV7-6 to TRBJ2-1; D call uncertain. This CDR3 contains 15 residues. Germline values: CDR1 SGHVS, CDR2 FNYEAQ. V lost 1 base and J 2 bases, leaving 9 bases between the germline ends. The CDR3 sequence: CASSLDPPPYNEQFF. As DNA, the CDR3 is TGTGCCAGCAGCTTAGACCCACCGCCCTACAATGAGCAGTTCTTC.

The chain is built from TRBV9 and TRBJ1-1; possible D gene TRBD1, 6 bases. Germline CDR1 SGDLS, CDR2 YYNGEE. Deletions cut 0 bases from V and 7 bases from J, with 34 bases between. This CDR3 contains 21 residues. The CDR3 sequence is CASSVGAYGDRGGLSPLEAFF. CDR3 nucleotide sequence: TGTGCCAGCAGCGTAGGGGCCTACGGTGATAGGGGGGGCCTTAGCCCCCTTGAAGCTTTCTTT.

The V and J genes are TRBV7-2 and TRBJ2-2; D is ambiguous. Germline CDR1 reads SGHTA; CDR2 reads FQGNSA. The length of the CDR3 is 12 residues. V was pared by 2 bases and J by 6 bases, with 4 bases between. CDR3 protein: CASSLSPGELFF. CDR3 DNA: TGTGCCAGCAGCTTATCCCCCGGGGAGCTGTTTTTT.

Notes on this clone: An end of the junction differs from the germline gene, which may be a read error. Additional DNA sequences in this sample encode the identical CDR3. The chain uses TRBV4-3 and TRBJ1-4; TRBD1 might be the D (6 bases). Germline assignment: CDR1 LGHNA and CDR2 YSLEER. CDR3 length: 14 residues. The CDR3 region has the DNA TGCGCCAGTAGCCAAGACGGGGGCGAAGAAAAACTGTTTTTT. This gives the protein CASSQDGGEEKLFF.

The chain carries TRBV4-3 and TRBJ2-1, with TRBD2 identical over 12 bases. V lost 0 bases and J lost 7; bases outside the gene matches: 4. The CDR3 runs to 16 residues. CDR1 LGHNA and CDR2 YSLEER come from the germline V gene. In DNA form, the CDR3 reads TGCGCCAGCAGCCAAGAGTGGACTAGCGGGGCAAATGAGCAGTTCTTC. Translation gives CASSQEWTSGANEQFF.